This paragraph covers one T cell receptor (beta chain) sequence. These data originate in a study of blood T cell repertoires in COVID-19. Method: immunoSEQ multiplex PCR; TCRdb's copy keeps in-frame clones and lacks some. The sample lists approximately 120,000 clones; about 83% were seen once. This CDR3 is 14 amino acids long. The germline gives CDR1 SGHTA, CDR2 FQGNSA. V shed 1 base and J shed 1 base, with 7 bases lying between them. The source of this sequence is a man older than 75 with active or convalescent COVID-19. The chain couples TRBV7-2 to TRBJ1-1, with unresolved D. Sequenced input: peripheral blood. CDR3 in amino acids: CASSLDPGNTEAFF. CDR3 coding DNA: TGTGCCAGCAGCTTAGACCCCGGGAACACTGAAGCTTTCTTT.